The next 24 T cell receptor beta chains were all read from a single sample in a study of PD-1 blockade in mismatch repair-deficient tumors. The repertoire was sequenced with immunoSEQ multiplex PCR; TCRdb's copy has only in-frame clones and lacks some. The table lists 130,000 or so clones, 86% of them singletons. Sequencing used peripheral blood, obtained 44 weeks after starting pembrolizumab. The receptors derive from an adult with mismatch repair-deficient cancer.

The V gene is TRBV2, the J gene TRBJ2-3; 7 nucleotides agree with TRBD1. Germline V lookup: CDR1 SNHLY, CDR2 FYNNEI. J was trimmed by 3 bases and V by 7 bases; bases with no gene match: 10. This CDR3 is built from 15 residues. The CDR3 sequence: CASKETGRGTDTQYF. CDR3 DNA: TGTGCCAGCAAAGAGACAGGGAGAGGTACAGATACGCAGTATTTT.

This clone was counted between two and nine times. The rearrangement joins TRBV11-3 to TRBJ2-7; no reliable D call. The ends were cut back, 1 base at V and 6 bases at J, with 16 bases in the middle. This CDR3 is built from 15 residues. Germline V gives CDR1 SGHNT, CDR2 YENEEA. In DNA form, the CDR3 reads TGTGCCAGCAGCTTAGGAACCGACTGGGTGAGCGAGCAGTACTTC. Its translation is CASSLGTDWVSEQYF.

In its sample, this clone was seen once. The chain employs TRBV7-6 and TRBJ1-5; D call uncertain. Deletions cut 1 base from V and 5 bases from J, with 21 bases between. Germline V lookup: CDR1 SGHVS, CDR2 FNYEAQ. This CDR3 is 18 amino acids long. The CDR3 DNA sequence: TGTGCCAGCAGCTTAGTCCCTCTCGTGTTGGGAAGGGATCAGCCCCAGCATTTT. Protein sequence: CASSLVPLVLGRDQPQHF.

V is TRBV13 and J is TRBJ2-7; 8 positions match TRBD1. Germline V CDR1 and CDR2: PRHDT, FYEKMQ (reference sequence). V was clipped by 0 bases and J by 3 bases; unmatched bases: 13. This CDR3 is built from 18 residues. The CDR3 is CASSLGLFAQGAGYEQYF. The DNA for the CDR3 is TGTGCCAGCAGCTTAGGCCTTTTCGCCCAGGGGGCGGGCTACGAGCAGTACTTC.

The CDR3 DNA reads as TGTGCCAGCAGAATAGGGGGGGCCTCGAACGAGCAGTACTTC. Translated, it gives CASRIGGASNEQYF. The V gene is TRBV7-9, the J gene TRBJ2-7; TRBD2 is a possible D gene (7 bases). Germline loops: CDR1 SEHNR, CDR2 FQNEAQ (reference sequence). Trimming cost V 6 bases and J 5 bases, with 17 bases left between them. This CDR3 has 14 amino acids.

CDR3 coding DNA: TGTGCCAGCCGGACAGTAAACAATGAGCAGTTCTTC. It encodes CASRTVNNEQFF. The rearrangement uses TRBV6-1 and TRBJ2-1; D is possibly TRBD1 (6 bases). There are 12 residues in the CDR3. V was cut by 8 bases and J by 5 bases, with 10 bases left in between. Germline lookup yields CDR1 MNHNS and CDR2 SASEGT.

V is TRBV27 and J is TRBJ2-4, with 9 positions matching TRBD2. This CDR3 has 18 amino acids. Germline V gene lookup returns CDR1 MNHEY and CDR2 SMNVEV (reference sequence). With 5 bases clipped from V and 1 base from J, the junction kept 12 bases outside the gene matches. CDR3 protein: CASSTTGLAARAKNIQYF. The DNA of the CDR3 is TGTGCCAGCAGTACTACGGGACTAGCCGCTCGGGCCAAAAACATTCAGTACTTC.

V gene TRBV10-3 combines with J gene TRBJ1-4; perhaps TRBD1 as D (5 bases). V gave up 0 bases and J gave up 7 bases, with 15 bases separating them. The CDR3 sequence is 16 residues long. Germline CDR1 is ENHRY and CDR2 is SYGVKD. CDR3 in DNA: TGTGCCATCAGTGAGTCAGGCAGGGCGAGTAGTGAAAAACTGTTTTTT. Its translation is CAISESGRASSEKLFF.

V gene TRBV2 combines with J gene TRBJ1-5; D is uncertain. Trimming pared 3 bases from V and 0 bases from J, leaving 9 bases between. Germline values: CDR1 SNHLY, CDR2 FYNNEI. The CDR3 has 15 amino acids. The CDR3 DNA follows: TGTGCCAGCAGTGATTTGGGGTATAGCAATCAGCCCCAGCATTTT. This codes for CASSDLGYSNQPQHF.

This clone has only one observation. This chain connects TRBV28 to TRBJ2-1; TRBD2 is a possible D gene (6 bases). The V gene lost 2 bases and the J gene lost 7 bases, with 18 bases spanning the gap. Germline CDR1 MDHEN, CDR2 SYDVKM. CDR3 size: 16 residues. Here the CDR3 DNA reads TGTGCCAGCAGTTTACCACGGGGGAGGTTTACGAATGAGCAGTTCTTC. Protein sequence: CASSLPRGRFTNEQFF.

The V and J genes are TRBV19 and TRBJ1-1, with D perhaps TRBD1 (6 bases). Trimming removed 8 bases at V and 1 base at J, with 26 bases between. The germline V gene has CDR1 LNHDA and CDR2 SQIVND (reference sequence). The CDR3 sequence is 18 residues long. CDR3 coding DNA: TGTGCCAGTCGTCAGGCCAGGGGCCGCGTCCGGGAGAACACTGAAGCTTTCTTT. Translated, it gives CASRQARGRVRENTEAFF.

The chain joins TRBV19 to TRBJ1-5, with 10 bases fitting TRBD1. Germline V CDR1 and CDR2: LNHDA, SQIVND (reference sequence). The CDR3 covers 14 residues. V lost 6 bases and J lost 6; bases outside the gene matches: 5. The CDR3 region is CASSQDRGSQPQHF. CDR3 nucleotide sequence: TGTGCCAGTAGCCAGGACAGGGGGAGTCAGCCCCAGCATTTT.

This chain links TRBV18 with TRBJ2-1, with 9 bases that match TRBD2. Losses at the gene ends were 0 bases for V and 6 bases for J; bases not matched to a gene: 3. The CDR3 is 15 residues long. Germline V CDR1 and CDR2: KGHSH, LQKENI. CDR3 DNA sequence: TGTGCCAGCTCACCACCTGGACTAGCGCGCAATGAGCAGTTCTTC. Amino acid sequence: CASSPPGLARNEQFF.

V is TRBV18 and J is TRBJ1-4, with D possibly matching TRBD1 (6 bases). V lost 4 bases and J lost 5, with 17 bases in between. The CDR3 covers 16 residues. Germline CDR1 and CDR2: KGHSH and LQKENI. CDR3 nucleotide sequence: TGTGCCAGCTCACGGACCGACAGGCCCCAGAATGAAAAACTGTTTTTT. Translated, it gives CASSRTDRPQNEKLFF.

The chain combines TRBV13 with TRBJ2-1; the D call may be TRBD1 or TRBD2 (5 bases each). Germline values: CDR1 PRHDT, CDR2 FYEKMQ (reference sequence). The CDR3 consists of 16 residues. Trimming cost V 5 bases and J 3 bases, with 17 bases left between them. CDR3 sequence: CASSSTVGTHYNEQFF. The CDR3 DNA follows: TGTGCCAGCAGCAGTACTGTCGGGACCCACTACAATGAGCAGTTCTTC. The full variable domain, rest sourced from reference TRBV13 and TRBJ2-1, is AAGVIQSPRHLIKEKRETATLKCYPIPRHDTVYWYQQGPGQDPQFLISFYEKMQSDKGSIPDRFSAQQFSDYHSELNMSSLELGDSALYFCASSSTVGTHYNEQFFGPGTRLTVL.

The rearrangement uses TRBV11-2 and TRBJ2-5, with TRBD1 as a possible D gene (6 bases). CDR3 length: 12 amino acids. In germline, CDR1 is SGHAT, CDR2 FQNNGV. The V end was cut by 5 bases, the J end by 6 bases, with 10 bases between. The chain's CDR3 is CASSRGGQTQYF. The DNA of the CDR3 is TGTGCCAGCAGCAGAGGGGGTCAGACCCAGTACTTC.

This chain joins TRBV4-2 and TRBJ2-7, with unresolved D. Germline CDR1 and CDR2: LGHNA and YNFKEQ. The V end was cut by 0 bases, the J end by 6 bases, with 9 bases between. The CDR3 extends over 13 amino acids. The CDR3 DNA reads TGTGCCAGCAGCCAAGATCTATCCGGCGAGCAGTACTTC. Amino acid sequence: CASSQDLSGEQYF.

J is TRBJ2-3 and V is TRBV11-3; possibly TRBD2 for D (5 bases). In germline, CDR1 is SGHNT, CDR2 YENEEA. This CDR3 has 14 amino acids. Trimming removed 6 bases at V and 0 bases at J, with 10 bases between. The CDR3 region is CASSLRGSTDTQYF. CDR3 DNA sequence: TGTGCCAGCAGTCTCCGGGGTAGCACAGATACGCAGTATTTT.

The V call is TRBV11-2, the J call TRBJ2-5; 8 bases map to TRBD1. With 5 bases clipped from V and 1 base from J, the junction kept 9 bases outside the gene matches. Germline V CDR1 and CDR2: SGHAT, FQNNGV. The CDR3 covers 16 residues. The CDR3, as DNA: TGTGCCAGCAGCAACCTCGGACAGGGCCCCCAAGAGACCCAGTACTTC. Protein sequence: CASSNLGQGPQETQYF.

V usage is TRBV5-4 and J usage is TRBJ2-3; 7 bases align to TRBD2. The CDR3 runs to 15 residues. CDR1 is SGHNT and CDR2 is YYREEE in the germline V gene (reference sequence). V lost 6 bases and J lost 3; bases outside the gene matches: 10. The CDR3 loop is CASTLGGLWTDTQYF. CDR3 in DNA: TGTGCCAGCACCCTCGGGGGGTTGTGGACAGATACGCAGTATTTT.

This chain links TRBV6-5 with TRBJ2-4; D may be TRBD2 (6 bases). Germline values: CDR1 MNHEY, CDR2 SVGAGI. The CDR3 covers 16 residues. Trimming shortened V by 0 bases and J by 3 bases, and 12 bases separated the two germline ends. DNA of the CDR3: TGTGCCAGCAGTTACTCGCGGGGAATAGGCAAAAACATTCAGTACTTC. Its protein product is CASSYSRGIGKNIQYF.

V and J are TRBV6-6 and TRBJ2-5; D is uncertain. CDR3 size: 14 residues. The ends were cut back, 0 bases at V and 0 bases at J, with 5 bases in the middle. Germline CDR1 reads MNHNY; CDR2 reads SVGAGI (reference sequence). CDR3 loop: CASSYSNYQETQYF. In nucleotides, the CDR3 is TGTGCCAGCAGTTACTCGAATTACCAAGAGACCCAGTACTTC.

The J gene is TRBJ2-3, the V gene TRBV29-1; 8 nucleotides match TRBD2. Per the germline V gene, CDR1 is SQVTM and CDR2 is ANQGSEA. V was clipped by 4 bases and J by 4 bases; unmatched bases: 13. This CDR3 contains 16 residues. As DNA, the CDR3 is TGCAGCGTTGTTGAACGAGGCGGGAGGAGGGCAGATACGCAGTATTTT. This encodes CSVVERGGRRADTQYF.

The chain has TRBV6-6 and TRBJ2-7, with D perhaps matching TRBD1 (6 bases). Germline V gene sequence: CDR1 MNHNY, CDR2 SVGAGI (reference sequence). The ends were cut back, 2 bases at V and 4 bases at J, with 12 bases in the middle. CDR3 size: 14 residues. CDR3: CASSYAAGDYEQYF. The DNA for the CDR3 is TGTGCCAGCAGTTACGCGGCAGGGGATTACGAGCAGTACTTC.